Below are 32 T cell receptor beta chains sequenced from a single sample in a study of T cells after yellow fever vaccination. A single record per CDR3 protein comes from TCRdb applying MiXCR to the 5' RACE reads. This table has roughly 310,000 distinct CDR3 sequences, more than 8.5% appearing once. The material was PBMCs, obtained on the day of the first yellow fever vaccination. The receptors originated from a young man who received the YFV17D yellow fever vaccine.

The chain employs TRBV7-8 and TRBJ1-1; no firm D call. This CDR3 contains 13 residues. The germline V gene has CDR1 SGHVS and CDR2 FQNEAQ. V was shortened by 6 bases and J by 1 base, with 9 bases between the two germline ends. In DNA form, the CDR3 reads TGTGCCAGCAGACATGACGGGAACACTGAAGCTTTCTTT. Translation gives CASRHDGNTEAFF.

This clonotype has a handful of counts. The chain uses TRBV20-1 and TRBJ2-5, with TRBD2 matching 7 bases. V trimming: 3 bases; J trimming: 2 bases; junction bases outside the gene matches: 6. Per the germline V gene, CDR1 is DFQATT and CDR2 is SNEGSKA (reference sequence). The CDR3 length is 14 residues. DNA of the CDR3: TGCAGTGCTAGGCGCGGGGGAACTCAAGAGACCCAGTACTTC. Encoded protein: CSARRGGTQETQYF.

The CDR3 coding sequence is TGTGCCAGCAGCTTAACGCCACAGCGAACTGAAGCTTTCTTT. Protein: CASSLTPQRTEAFF. This sequence joins TRBV7-3 and TRBJ1-1; no clear D. Germline lookup yields CDR1 SGHTA and CDR2 FQGTGA. The CDR3 consists of 14 residues. Trimming pared 0 bases from V and 5 bases from J, leaving 10 bases between.

The V call is TRBV11-2, the J call TRBJ1-2, with 7 bases fitting TRBD1. This CDR3 spans 13 amino acids. V lost 5 bases and J lost 8; bases outside the gene matches: 8. The germline gives CDR1 SGHAT, CDR2 FQNNGV. The CDR3 is CASSRQGVLGYTF. CDR3 DNA: TGTGCCAGCAGCCGACAGGGAGTACTAGGCTACACCTTC.

This chain links TRBV20-1 with TRBJ2-5, with D unresolved. This CDR3 region has 12 residues. V lost 3 bases and J lost 5, with 10 bases in between. Germline CDR1 and CDR2: DFQATT and SNEGSKA (reference sequence). The CDR3, as DNA: TGCAGTGCTAGGGGCCCCGCCGAGACCCAGTACTTC. Its protein is CSARGPAETQYF.

This clonotype was detected only a few times. The chain links TRBV6-5 to TRBJ2-7; no clear D gene. Trimming left V 0 bases short and J 0 bases short, with 6 bases between. The germline CDR1 and CDR2 sequences are MNHEY and SVGAGI. This CDR3 contains 14 residues. CDR3 bases: TGTGCCAGCAGTTACTCCACAGCCTCCTACGAGCAGTACTTC. Translation: CASSYSTASYEQYF.

The DNA of the CDR3 is TGTGCCAGCAGCCAAGAAGATGCTCAGTATTTT. Translated, it gives CASSQEDAQYF. This rearrangement joins TRBV4-2 to TRBJ2-3; no definite D call. Trimming shortened V by 0 bases and J by 12 bases, and 7 bases separated the two germline ends. The CDR3 is 11 amino acids. Germline V CDR1 and CDR2: LGHNA, YNFKEQ.

V usage is TRBV5-5 and J usage is TRBJ2-7; 8 bases line up with TRBD1. J was trimmed by 0 bases and V by 4 bases; bases with no gene match: 6. Germline V gene data show CDR1 as SGHKS and CDR2 as YYEKEE (reference sequence). This CDR3 is 15 amino acids long. The CDR3, as DNA: TGTGCCAGCAGCAAAGGACAGGGTAGCTCCTACGAGCAGTACGTC. Protein product: CASSKGQGSSYEQYV.

There are many counts of this clonotype. The chain has TRBV4-1 and TRBJ2-3; D is ambiguous. Germline V gene sequence: CDR1 MGHRA, CDR2 YSYEKL. Deletions cut 0 bases from V and 4 bases from J, with 11 bases between. CDR3 length: 15 amino acids. CDR3 loop: CASSQDGSGADTQYF. The CDR3 DNA sequence: TGCGCCAGCAGCCAAGATGGGTCGGGTGCAGATACGCAGTATTTT.

In its sample, this clonotype was seen a few times. The chain uses TRBV29-1 and TRBJ2-5; D possibly corresponds to TRBD1 (5 bases). With 0 bases removed from V and 4 bases from J, the gap between germline ends came to 15 bases. CDR3 length: 15 amino acids. The germline V gene encodes CDR1 SQVTM and CDR2 ANQGSEA. Written as DNA, the CDR3 is TGCAGCGTTGAAGAGGCTAAGGGGATAAGAGAGACCCAGTACTTC. This gives the protein CSVEEAKGIRETQYF.

This clonotype occurred a few times. J is TRBJ2-5 and V is TRBV7-2; D is tentatively TRBD1 or TRBD2 (5 bases each). Germline V gives CDR1 SGHTA, CDR2 FQGNSA. Trimming left V 4 bases short and J 4 bases short, with 13 bases between. The CDR3 totals 14 residues. The CDR3 region has the DNA TGTGCCAGCAGCTCCTACCACGGGGCAGAGACCCAGTACTTC. This sequence encodes CASSSYHGAETQYF.

This chain joins TRBV18 and TRBJ1-1; no clear D gene. This CDR3 region has 16 residues. V gave up 0 bases and J gave up 1 base, with 12 bases separating them. Germline assignment: CDR1 KGHSH and CDR2 LQKENI. The CDR3 spells CASSPPGRSENTEAFF. CDR3 nucleotides: TGTGCCAGCTCACCACCGGGTAGGTCGGAGAACACTGAAGCTTTCTTT.

This clonotype was seen many times. This chain uses TRBV4-2 with TRBJ2-1; TRBD1 matches 7 bases. This CDR3 is built from 13 residues. Germline V lookup: CDR1 LGHNA, CDR2 YNFKEQ. V shed 0 bases and J 13 bases; nucleotides not matched to a gene: 6. This chain's CDR3 is CASSQEGTVGQFF. CDR3 sequence (DNA): TGTGCCAGCAGCCAAGAGGGGACAGTAGGACAGTTCTTC.

This chain links TRBV6-2 or TRBV6-3 with TRBJ2-3; TRBD2 agrees at 11 bases. The CDR3 is 17 amino acids. The ends lost 2 bases at V and 1 base at J; junction bases unmatched: 5. Germline V gene lookup returns CDR1 MNHEY and CDR2 SVGEGT. The CDR3 spells CASSYPLAGGRTDTQYF. The CDR3 DNA follows: TGTGCCAGCAGTTACCCCCTAGCGGGGGGACGCACAGATACGCAGTATTTT.

V gene TRBV4-3 combines with J gene TRBJ2-7, with 7 bases aligning to TRBD1. J lost 1 base, V lost 5 bases, and 5 bases had no gene match. Germline CDR1 LGHNA, CDR2 YSLEER. This CDR3 has 14 residues. The CDR3: CASSGRDRSYEQYV. The CDR3 coding sequence is TGCGCCAGCAGCGGCCGGGACAGATCCTACGAGCAGTACGTC.

This clonotype was observed a handful of times. The chain is built from TRBV4-1 and TRBJ2-5; 13 bases map to TRBD2. V dropped 4 bases and J dropped 2; count of bases not matched to a gene: 4. The CDR3 has 16 residues. Per germline, CDR1 MGHRA and CDR2 YSYEKL. CDR3 nucleotide sequence: TGCGCCAGCAGCCTGAGGACTAGCGGGGGTCAAGAGACCCAGTACTTC. Translated: CASSLRTSGGQETQYF.

This clonotype was found a few times. The genes are TRBV14 and TRBJ2-1; D not resolved. The CDR3 spans 13 residues. Trimming stripped 4 bases from V and 3 bases from J, with 7 bases between. The germline V gene encodes CDR1 SGHDN and CDR2 FVKESK. The CDR3 DNA is TGTGCCAGCAGCCGCTTGGGCTACAATGAGCAGTTCTTC. This gives the protein CASSRLGYNEQFF.

The gene calls are TRBV28 and TRBJ1-1; D unclear. V was clipped by 3 bases and J by 5 bases, with 10 bases between them. The CDR3 is 13 residues long. From germline, CDR1 is MDHEN and CDR2 SYDVKM. The CDR3 nucleotides read TGTGCCAGCAGTTTGGGTCTGAGGACTGAAGCTTTCTTT. Translating it yields CASSLGLRTEAFF. Full variable domain (outside the CDR3, taken from reference TRBV28 and TRBJ1-1): DVKVTQSSRYLVKRTGEKVFLECVQDMDHENMFWYRQDPGLGLRLIYFSYDVKMKEKGDIPEGYSVSREKKERFSLILESASTNQTSMYLCASSLGLRTEAFFGQGTRLTVV.

The CDR3 DNA is TGTGCCAGCAGGCGGATGGGGAACACTGAAGCTTTCTTT. It codes for CASRRMGNTEAFF. The chain links TRBV28 to TRBJ1-1; D is ambiguous. Trimming removed 6 bases at V and 1 base at J, with 9 bases between. The CDR3 consists of 13 residues. CDR1 and CDR2 from the germline V gene are MDHEN and SYDVKM.

This clonotype was seen ten or more times. This chain uses TRBV5-1 with TRBJ2-1; 7 bases match TRBD2. Trimming at V came to 4 bases and at J to 1 base, leaving 5 bases not matched to a gene. Germline V gene data show CDR1 as SGHRS and CDR2 as YFSETQ. The CDR3 length is 15 residues. The CDR3 is CASSQSGDSYNEQFF. The CDR3 DNA reads TGCGCCAGCAGCCAAAGCGGGGATTCCTACAATGAGCAGTTCTTC.

The chain uses TRBV7-3 and TRBJ2-2; D call uncertain. The ends were cut back, 3 bases at V and 3 bases at J, with 5 bases in the middle. CDR3 size: 13 residues. Per the germline V gene, CDR1 is SGHTA and CDR2 is FQGTGA. The CDR3 nucleotides are TGTGCCAGCAGCTTCCCGGACACCGGGGAGCTGTTTTTT. Translation gives CASSFPDTGELFF.

The chain joins TRBV20-1 to TRBJ2-5, with TRBD2 identical over 7 bases. Losses at the gene ends were 5 bases for V and 1 base for J; bases not matched to a gene: 13. CDR1 is DFQATT, CDR2 SNEGSKA, per germline (reference sequence). This CDR3 contains 16 residues. CDR3 in DNA: TGCAGTGCTCAAAACTCGTTGCCGGGAGGCCAAGAGACCCAGTACTTC. Translated, it gives CSAQNSLPGGQETQYF.

The chain couples TRBV6-5 to TRBJ1-1, with 7 positions matching TRBD1. Germline loops: CDR1 MNHEY, CDR2 SVGAGI. The CDR3 length is 15 residues. J was trimmed by 5 bases and V by 2 bases; bases with no gene match: 8. CDR3 protein: CASSYVDRDLTEAFF. The CDR3, as DNA: TGTGCCAGCAGTTACGTTGACAGGGATTTAACTGAAGCTTTCTTT.

This clonotype was counted a few times. The chain links TRBV12-3 or TRBV12-4 to TRBJ2-3, with a tentative D call TRBD2 (5 bases). Trimming removed 6 bases at V and 0 bases at J, with 16 bases between. This CDR3 has 16 amino acids. The CDR3 sequence: CASSLRGRPSTDTQYF. The DNA for the CDR3 is TGTGCCAGCAGCCTTCGGGGAAGGCCAAGCACAGATACGCAGTATTTT.

CDR3 sequence (DNA): TGTGCCAGCAGTATTCGACAGGGAATGAACACTGAAGCTTTCTTT. It is translated as CASSIRQGMNTEAFF. The gene calls are TRBV27 and TRBJ1-1; 7 bases match TRBD1. This CDR3 region has 15 residues. V lost 5 bases and J lost 0; bases outside the gene matches: 6. Germline assignment: CDR1 MNHEY and CDR2 SMNVEV (reference sequence).

This clonotype has a handful of counts. V usage is TRBV7-8 and J usage is TRBJ2-1; 8 bases are a match to TRBD2. The CDR3 extends over 14 amino acids. The germline gives CDR1 SGHVS, CDR2 FQNEAQ. J gave up 6 bases and V 7 bases, and 8 bases lay outside the gene matches. CDR3 nucleotides: TGTGCCAGCACCGGGACTAGGGTTCCCAATGAGCAGTTCTTC. This codes for CASTGTRVPNEQFF.

This sequence joins TRBV18 and TRBJ1-3, with D tentatively TRBD1 (5 bases). The germline gives CDR1 KGHSH, CDR2 LQKENI. The CDR3 has 13 residues. With 5 bases removed from V and 8 bases from J, the gap between germline ends came to 13 bases. CDR3 nucleotides: TGTGCCAGCTCAGAGGGACTTTTGGACACCATATATTTT. Translation: CASSEGLLDTIYF.

The table lists this clonotype with a few counts. This chain links TRBV27 with TRBJ1-1; no clear D. V gave up 4 bases and J gave up 3 bases, with 12 bases separating them. Germline lookup yields CDR1 MNHEY and CDR2 SMNVEV (reference sequence). The CDR3 consists of 14 residues. Here the CDR3 reads CASSSHPGDTEAFF. The CDR3 DNA sequence: TGTGCCAGCAGTTCCCACCCCGGGGACACTGAAGCTTTCTTT.

This clonotype was picked up many times. V and J are TRBV7-9 and TRBJ2-4; no definite D call. The CDR3 has 15 residues. Trimming left V 5 bases short and J 0 bases short, with 11 bases between. Germline CDR1 reads SEHNR; CDR2 reads FQNEAQ (reference sequence). The CDR3 coding sequence is TGTGCCAGCAGCCCCGACTGGGTAGCCAAAAACATTCAGTACTTC. This translates into CASSPDWVAKNIQYF.

V usage is TRBV14 and J usage is TRBJ2-2; D remains unclear. Trimming removed 3 bases from V and 1 base from J, with 15 bases in between. From germline, CDR1 is SGHDN and CDR2 FVKESK. The CDR3 is made up of 17 amino acids. The DNA of the CDR3 is TGTGCCAGCAGCCACTTTGGACCTGGTGGGAACACCGGGGAGCTGTTTTTT. It codes for CASSHFGPGGNTGELFF. The whole variable domain, filled in from reference TRBV14 and TRBJ2-2, reads EAGVTQFPSHSVIEKGQTVTLRCDPISGHDNLYWYRRVMGKEIKFLLHFVKESKQDESGMPNNRFLAERTGGTYSTLKVQPAELEDSGVYFCASSHFGPGGNTGELFFGEGSRLTVL.

The chain has TRBV6-1 and TRBJ2-5, with D tentatively TRBD1 or TRBD2 (7 bases each). The length of the CDR3 is 16 residues. Germline V gives CDR1 MNHNS, CDR2 SASEGT. The V and J ends lost 5 bases and 5 bases respectively, with 21 bases between them. CDR3 nucleotide sequence: TGTGCCAGCAGTCCTAAGCTCAGGGGGGGTGAGGAGACCCAGTACTTC. Its translation is CASSPKLRGGEETQYF.

This clonotype was found many times. CDR3 sequence (DNA): TGTGCCAGCAGCTTAGTACTAGCGGCCAACACAGATACGCAGTATTTT. Encoded protein: CASSLVLAANTDTQYF. The chain links TRBV7-2 to TRBJ2-3; 8 positions agree with TRBD2. CDR1 is SGHTA, CDR2 FQGNSA, per germline. V dropped 1 base and J dropped 2; count of bases not matched to a gene: 5. The CDR3 is made up of 16 amino acids.